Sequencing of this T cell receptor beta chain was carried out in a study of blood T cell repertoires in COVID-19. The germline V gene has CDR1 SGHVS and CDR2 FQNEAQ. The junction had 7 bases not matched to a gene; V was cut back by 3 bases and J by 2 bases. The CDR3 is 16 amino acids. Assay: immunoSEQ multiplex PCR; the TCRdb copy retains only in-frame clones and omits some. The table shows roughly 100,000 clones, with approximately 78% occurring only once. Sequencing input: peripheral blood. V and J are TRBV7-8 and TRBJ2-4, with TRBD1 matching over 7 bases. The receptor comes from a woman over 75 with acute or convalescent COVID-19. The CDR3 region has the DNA TGTGCCAGCAGCTTGTGGACAGGCCGTACCAAAAACATTCAGTACTTC. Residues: CASSLWTGRTKNIQYF.